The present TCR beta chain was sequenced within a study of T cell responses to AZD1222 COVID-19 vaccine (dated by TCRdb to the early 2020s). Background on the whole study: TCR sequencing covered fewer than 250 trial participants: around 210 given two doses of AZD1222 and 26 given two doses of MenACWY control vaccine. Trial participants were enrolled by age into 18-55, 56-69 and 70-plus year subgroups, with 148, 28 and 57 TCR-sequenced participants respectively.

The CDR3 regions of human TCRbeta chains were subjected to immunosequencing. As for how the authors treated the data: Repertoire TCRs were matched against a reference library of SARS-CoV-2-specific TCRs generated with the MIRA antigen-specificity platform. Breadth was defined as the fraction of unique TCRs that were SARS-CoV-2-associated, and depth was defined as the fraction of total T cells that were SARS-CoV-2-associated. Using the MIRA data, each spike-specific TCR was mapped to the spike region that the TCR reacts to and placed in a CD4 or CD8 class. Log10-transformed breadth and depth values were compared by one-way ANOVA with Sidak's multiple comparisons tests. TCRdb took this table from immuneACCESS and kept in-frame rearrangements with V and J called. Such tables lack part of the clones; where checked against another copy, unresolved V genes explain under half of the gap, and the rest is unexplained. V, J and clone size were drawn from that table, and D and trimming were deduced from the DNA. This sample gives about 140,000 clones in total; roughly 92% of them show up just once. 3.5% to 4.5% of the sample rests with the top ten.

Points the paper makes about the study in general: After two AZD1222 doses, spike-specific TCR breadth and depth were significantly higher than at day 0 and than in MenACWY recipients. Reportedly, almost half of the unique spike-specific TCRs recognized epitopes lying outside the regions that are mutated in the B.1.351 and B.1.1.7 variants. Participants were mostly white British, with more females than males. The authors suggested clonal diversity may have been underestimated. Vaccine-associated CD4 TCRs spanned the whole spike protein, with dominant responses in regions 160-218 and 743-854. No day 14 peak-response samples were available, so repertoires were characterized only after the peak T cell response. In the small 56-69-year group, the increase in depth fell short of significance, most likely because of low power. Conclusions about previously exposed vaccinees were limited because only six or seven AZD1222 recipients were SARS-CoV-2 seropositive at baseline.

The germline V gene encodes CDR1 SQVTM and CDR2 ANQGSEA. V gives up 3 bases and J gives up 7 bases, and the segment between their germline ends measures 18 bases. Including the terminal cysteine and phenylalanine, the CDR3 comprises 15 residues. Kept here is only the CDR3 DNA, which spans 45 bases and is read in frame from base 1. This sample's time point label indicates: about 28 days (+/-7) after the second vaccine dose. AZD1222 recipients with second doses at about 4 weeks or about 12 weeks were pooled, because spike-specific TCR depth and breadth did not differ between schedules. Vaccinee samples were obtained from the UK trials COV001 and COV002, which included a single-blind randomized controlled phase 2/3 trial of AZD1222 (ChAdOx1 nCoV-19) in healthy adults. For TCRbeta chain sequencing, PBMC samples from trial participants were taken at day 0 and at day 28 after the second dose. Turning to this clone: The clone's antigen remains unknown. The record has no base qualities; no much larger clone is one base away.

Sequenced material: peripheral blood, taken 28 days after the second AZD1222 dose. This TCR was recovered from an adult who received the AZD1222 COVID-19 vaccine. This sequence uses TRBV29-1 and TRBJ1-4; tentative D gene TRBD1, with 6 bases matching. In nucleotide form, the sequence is TGCAGCGTTGAGGGCCGGGACAAGGCGGGTGAAAAACTGTTTTTT. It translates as CSVEGRDKAGEKLFF.